This T cell receptor (beta chain) emerged from a study of OX40 agonist ivuxolimab in advanced cancers. Looking at the study overall: Patients got intravenous ivuxolimab at 0.01 to 10 mg/kg every 2 weeks. Eligibility admitted prior anti-PD-1, anti-PD-L1 or anti-CTLA-4 therapy; about 40% had some. Study-wide points: Several nonresponders also turned out to have low normalized T-cell clonal expansion. On average, CD8+ T cells showed a greater number of expanded clones than CD4+.

This clone was observed a single time. Its antigen is unknown. Germline V CDR1 and CDR2: KGHSH, LQKENI. CDR3 length: 17 residues. V was clipped by 3 bases and J by 6 bases; unmatched bases: 12. Generated by immunoSEQ multiplex PCR, the TCRdb table keeps only in-frame clones and is missing some. The repertoire consists of about 80,000 clones, with around 86% occurring once and the leading ten covering 0.3% to 0.4%. The sequence derives from an adult with an advanced solid tumor such as melanoma, head and neck, liver or kidney cancer. Sequencing used CD4+ or CD8+ T cells sorted from blood, obtained in a trial of the OX40 agonist ivuxolimab. The chain recombines TRBV18 with TRBJ1-5, with 9 bases that match TRBD1. The CDR3 sequence: CASSPGQGRQAGQPQHF. For the CDR3, the DNA is TGTGCCAGCTCACCGGGACAGGGAAGGCAGGCGGGTCAGCCCCAGCATTTT.